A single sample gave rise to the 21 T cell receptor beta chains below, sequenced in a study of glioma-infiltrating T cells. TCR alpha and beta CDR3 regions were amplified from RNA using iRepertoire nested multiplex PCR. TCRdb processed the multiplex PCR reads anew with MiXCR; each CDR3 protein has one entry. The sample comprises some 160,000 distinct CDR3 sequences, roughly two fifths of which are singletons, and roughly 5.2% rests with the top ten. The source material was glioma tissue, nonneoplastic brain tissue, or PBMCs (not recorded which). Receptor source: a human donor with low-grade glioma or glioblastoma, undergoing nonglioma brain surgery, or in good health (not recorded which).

CDR3 residues: CASSTNLGTPTYEQYF. DNA of the CDR3: TGTGCCAGCAGTACGAACCTCGGGACCCCAACCTACGAGCAGTACTTC. The chain carries TRBV5-4 and TRBJ2-7; the D gene could be TRBD1 or TRBD2 (5 bases each). This CDR3 contains 16 residues. Germline lookup yields CDR1 SGHNT and CDR2 YYREEE (reference sequence). V dropped 5 bases and J dropped 2 bases, with 20 bases sitting between them. The complete variable domain, with remaining parts taken from reference TRBV5-4 and TRBJ2-7, reads ETGVTQSPTHLIKTRGQQVTLRCSSQSGHNTVSWYQQALGQGPQFIFQYYREEENGRGNFPPRFSGLQFPNYSSELNVNALELDDSALYLCASSTNLGTPTYEQYFGPGTRLTVT.

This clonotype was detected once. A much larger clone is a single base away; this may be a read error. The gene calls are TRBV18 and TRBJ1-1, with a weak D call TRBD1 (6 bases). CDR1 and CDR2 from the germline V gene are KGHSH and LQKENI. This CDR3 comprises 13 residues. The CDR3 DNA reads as TGTGCCATCTCACGTCAGGGGAGCACTGAAGCTTTCTTT. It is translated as CAISRQGSTEAFF.

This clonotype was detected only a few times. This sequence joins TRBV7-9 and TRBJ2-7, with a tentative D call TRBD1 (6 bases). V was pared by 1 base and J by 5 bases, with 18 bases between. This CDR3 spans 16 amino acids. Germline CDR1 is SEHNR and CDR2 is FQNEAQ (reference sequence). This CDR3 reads CASSLGGPGRPHEQYF. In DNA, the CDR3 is TGTGCCAGCAGCTTAGGGGGGCCGGGAAGACCTCACGAGCAGTACTTC.

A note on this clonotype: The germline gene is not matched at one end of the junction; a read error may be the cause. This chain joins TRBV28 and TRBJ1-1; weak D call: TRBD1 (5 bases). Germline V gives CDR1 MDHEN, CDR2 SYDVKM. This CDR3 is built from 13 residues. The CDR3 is CAISPPQVTEAFF. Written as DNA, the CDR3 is TGTGCCATCAGTCCCCCACAGGTGACTGAAGCTTTCTTT.

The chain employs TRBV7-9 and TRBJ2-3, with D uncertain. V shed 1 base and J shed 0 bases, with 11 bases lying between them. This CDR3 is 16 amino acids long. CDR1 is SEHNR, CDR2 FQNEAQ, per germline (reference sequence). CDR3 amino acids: CASSLVAIGSTDTQYF. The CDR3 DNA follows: TGTGCCAGCAGCTTAGTTGCTATCGGGAGCACAGATACGCAGTATTTT.

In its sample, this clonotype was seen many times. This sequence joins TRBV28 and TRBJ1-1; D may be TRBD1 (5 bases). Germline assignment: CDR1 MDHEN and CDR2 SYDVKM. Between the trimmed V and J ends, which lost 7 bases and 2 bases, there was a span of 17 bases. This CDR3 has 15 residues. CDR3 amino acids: CASNTPGTPNTEAFF. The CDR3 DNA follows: TGTGCCAGCAACACACCAGGGACCCCTAACACTGAAGCTTTCTTT.

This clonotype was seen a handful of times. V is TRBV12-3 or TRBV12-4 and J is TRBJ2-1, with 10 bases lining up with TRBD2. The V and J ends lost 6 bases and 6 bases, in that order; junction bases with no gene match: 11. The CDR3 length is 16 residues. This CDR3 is CASRTLGTSASNEQFF. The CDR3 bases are TGTGCCAGCAGAACGCTCGGGACTAGCGCATCCAATGAGCAGTTCTTC.

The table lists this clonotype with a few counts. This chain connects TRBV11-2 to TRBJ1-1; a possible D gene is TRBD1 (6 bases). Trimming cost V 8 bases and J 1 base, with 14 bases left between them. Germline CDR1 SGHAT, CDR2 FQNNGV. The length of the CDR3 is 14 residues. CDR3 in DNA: TGTGCCAGCGGCAACAGGGTTGCGAACACTGAAGCTTTCTTT. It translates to CASGNRVANTEAFF.

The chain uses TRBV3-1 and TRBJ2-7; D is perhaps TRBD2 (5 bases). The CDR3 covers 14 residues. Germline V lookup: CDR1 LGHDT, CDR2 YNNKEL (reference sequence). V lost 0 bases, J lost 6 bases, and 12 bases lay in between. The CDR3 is CASSQETGSVEQYF. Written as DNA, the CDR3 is TGTGCCAGCAGCCAAGAAACGGGATCGGTCGAGCAGTACTTC.

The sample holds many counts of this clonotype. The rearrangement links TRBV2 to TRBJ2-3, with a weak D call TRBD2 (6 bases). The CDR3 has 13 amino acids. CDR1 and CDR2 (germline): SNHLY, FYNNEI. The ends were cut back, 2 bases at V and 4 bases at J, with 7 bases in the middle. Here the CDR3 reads CASSESGPDTQYF. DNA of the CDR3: TGTGCCAGCAGTGAAAGCGGGCCAGATACGCAGTATTTT.

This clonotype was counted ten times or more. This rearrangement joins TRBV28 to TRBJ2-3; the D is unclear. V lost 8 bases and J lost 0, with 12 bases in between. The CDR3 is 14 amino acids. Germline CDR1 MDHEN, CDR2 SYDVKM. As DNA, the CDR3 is TGTGCCAGCCCCTTACCCCTGAGCACAGATACGCAGTATTTT. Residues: CASPLPLSTDTQYF.

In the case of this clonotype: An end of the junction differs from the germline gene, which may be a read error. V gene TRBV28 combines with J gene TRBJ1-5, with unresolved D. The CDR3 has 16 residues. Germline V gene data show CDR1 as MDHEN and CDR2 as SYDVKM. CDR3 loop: CDSSFSPLPGNQPQHF. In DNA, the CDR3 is TGTGACAGCAGTTTTTCGCCACTCCCGGGGAATCAGCCCCAGCATTTT.

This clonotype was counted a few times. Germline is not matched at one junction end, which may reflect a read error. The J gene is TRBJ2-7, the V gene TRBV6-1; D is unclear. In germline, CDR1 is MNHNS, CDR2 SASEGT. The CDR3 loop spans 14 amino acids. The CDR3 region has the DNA TGCGCCAGCAGGACCATTCTCGGGCCCTACGAGCAGTACTTC. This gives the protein CASRTILGPYEQYF.

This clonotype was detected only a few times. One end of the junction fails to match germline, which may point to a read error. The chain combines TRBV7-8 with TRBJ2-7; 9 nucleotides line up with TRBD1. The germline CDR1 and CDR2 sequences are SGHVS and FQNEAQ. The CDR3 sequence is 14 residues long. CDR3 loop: CASSGRTGVLPRNF. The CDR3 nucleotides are TGTGCCAGCAGCGGGAGGACAGGGGTTTTGCCCCGGAACTTC.

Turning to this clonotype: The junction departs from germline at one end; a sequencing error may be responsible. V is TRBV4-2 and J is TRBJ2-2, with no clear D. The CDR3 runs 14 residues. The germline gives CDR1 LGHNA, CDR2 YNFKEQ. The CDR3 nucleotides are TGTGCCAGAAGCCAAGATGCTAACACCGGGGAGCTGTTTTTT. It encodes CARSQDANTGELFF.

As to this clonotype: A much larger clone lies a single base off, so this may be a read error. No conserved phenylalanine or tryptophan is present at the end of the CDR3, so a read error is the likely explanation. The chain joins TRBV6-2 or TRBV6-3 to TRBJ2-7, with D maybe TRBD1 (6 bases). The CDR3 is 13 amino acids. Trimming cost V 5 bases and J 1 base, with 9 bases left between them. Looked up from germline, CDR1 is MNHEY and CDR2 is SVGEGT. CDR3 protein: CASSRDKSYEQYL. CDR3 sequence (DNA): TGTGCCAGCAGTCGGGACAAGTCCTACGAGCAGTACTTG.

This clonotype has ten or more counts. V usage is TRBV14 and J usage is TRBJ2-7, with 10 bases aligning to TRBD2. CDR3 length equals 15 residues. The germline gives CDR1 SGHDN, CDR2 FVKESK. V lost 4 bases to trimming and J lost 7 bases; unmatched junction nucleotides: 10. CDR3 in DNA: TGTGCCAGCAGCCTGAAAGCGGGAGGGCTAGTAGAGCAGTACTTC. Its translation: CASSLKAGGLVEQYF.

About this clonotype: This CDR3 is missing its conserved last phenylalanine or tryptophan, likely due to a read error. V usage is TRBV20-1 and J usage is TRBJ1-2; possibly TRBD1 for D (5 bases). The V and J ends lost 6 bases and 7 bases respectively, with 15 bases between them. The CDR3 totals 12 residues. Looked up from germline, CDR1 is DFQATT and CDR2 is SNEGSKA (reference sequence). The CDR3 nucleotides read TGCAGTGCGAGACAAGGGGCGTCTGGCTACACCTCC. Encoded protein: CSARQGASGYTS.

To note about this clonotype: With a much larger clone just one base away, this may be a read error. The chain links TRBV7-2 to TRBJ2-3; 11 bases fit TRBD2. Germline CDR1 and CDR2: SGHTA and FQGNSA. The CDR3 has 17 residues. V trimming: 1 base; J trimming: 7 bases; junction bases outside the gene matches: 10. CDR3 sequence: CASSLETSGSWAYTQYF. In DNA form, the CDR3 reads TGTGCCAGCAGCTTAGAAACTAGCGGGAGTTGGGCGTATACGCAGTATTTT.

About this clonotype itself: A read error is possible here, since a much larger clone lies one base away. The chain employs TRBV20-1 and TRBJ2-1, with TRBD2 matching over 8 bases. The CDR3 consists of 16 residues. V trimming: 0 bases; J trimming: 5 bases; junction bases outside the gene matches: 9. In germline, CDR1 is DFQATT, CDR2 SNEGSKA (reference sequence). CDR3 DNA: TGCAGTGCTAGAGATATAAAGCGGGAGTCCGACAATGAGCAGTTCTTC. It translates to CSARDIKRESDNEQFF.

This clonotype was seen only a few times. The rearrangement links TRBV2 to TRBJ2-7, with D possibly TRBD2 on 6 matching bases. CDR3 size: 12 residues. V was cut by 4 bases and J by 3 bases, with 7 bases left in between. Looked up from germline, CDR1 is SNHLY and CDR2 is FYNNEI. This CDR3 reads CASSGTNYEQYF. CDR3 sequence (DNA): TGTGCCAGCAGTGGGACTAACTACGAGCAGTACTTC. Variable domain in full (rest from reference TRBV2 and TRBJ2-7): EPEVTQTPSHQVTQMGQEVILRCVPISNHLYFYWYRQILGQKVEFLVSFYNNEISEKSEIFDDQFSVERPDGSNFTLKIRSTKLEDSAMYFCASSGTNYEQYFGPGTRLTVT.